A selection of T cell receptor beta chains follows, all from one sample in a study of blood T cell repertoires in COVID-19. Generated by immunoSEQ multiplex PCR, the TCRdb table keeps only in-frame clones and is missing some. The sample has under 250,000 clones; about 86% are singletons. Sequencing used peripheral blood. The receptors derive from a man aged 60 to 69 with acute or convalescent COVID-19. Each CDR3 is given with its conserved first and last residue. A D gene is named only where the DNA matches it firmly. Some rows have no size entry. The others give once, few or many, or a class for an expanded clone.

>-|TRBD1|TRBJ2-3|TRBV5-1
TGCGCCAGCAGCTCGACAGGGCTCACAGATACGCAGTATTTT
CASSSTGLTDTQYF
>few|-|TRBJ2-2|TRBV5-1
TGCGCCAGCAGCTTGGATTATTCCGGGGAGCTGTTTTTT
CASSLDYSGELFF
>-|TRBD1|TRBJ1-2|TRBV5-5
TGTGCCAGCAGTTTGACAGGGGTCTATGGCTACACCTTC
CASSLTGVYGYTF
>-|-|TRBJ1-5|TRBV7-9
TGTGCCAGCAGCTTAGGGCCTTATCAGCCCCAGCATTTT
CASSLGPYQPQHF
>-|-|TRBJ1-4|TRBV11-2
TGTGCCAGCATGGCAGGGCCAACTAATGAAAAACTGTTTTTT
CASMAGPTNEKLFF
>-|TRBD2|TRBJ2-5|TRBV7-3
TGTGCCAGCAGCCCAACCGGGACTAGCGGGAGAGGAGGGGCGGAGACCCAGTACTTC
CASSPTGTSGRGGAETQYF
>-|-|TRBJ2-7|TRBV3-1/TRBV3-2
TGTGCCAGCAGCCGTACAGGGCCAACGGGTAACGAGCAGTACTTC
CASSRTGPTGNEQYF
>-|TRBD1|TRBJ1-1|TRBV11-3
TGTGCCAGCAGCTTAGGGGGACAGGCCAACACTGAAGCTTTCTTT
CASSLGGQANTEAFF
>-|-|TRBJ2-1|TRBV5-8
TGTGCCAGCAGCAAACGGGACTCCTACAATGAGCAGTTCTTC
CASSKRDSYNEQFF
>few|-|TRBJ1-1|TRBV5-5
TGTGCCAGCAGCTTGGCACGGTCGAACACTGAAGCTTTCTTT
CASSLARSNTEAFF
>once|TRBD1|TRBJ1-5|TRBV19
TGTGCCAGTAGTCTGGGACAGGGGAGGGATCAGCCCCAGCATTTT
CASSLGQGRDQPQHF
>-|-|TRBJ1-5|TRBV27
TGTGCCAGCAGTTTAAAACAGGGCCTCAATCAGCCCCAGCATTTT
CASSLKQGLNQPQHF
>-|-|TRBJ2-7|TRBV5-4
TGTGCCAGCAGCTTGGGACTAGACCCTCCCTACGAGCAGTACTTC
CASSLGLDPPYEQYF
>-|TRBD1|TRBJ1-1|TRBV19
TGTGCCACTTTCGGACAGGGCTGGAGGAACACTGAAGCTTTCTTT
CATFGQGWRNTEAFF
>-|TRBD2|TRBJ2-1|TRBV12-5
TGTGCTAGTGGTTTGGCTAGCGGGAGATCCTACAATGAGCAGTTCTTC
CASGLASGRSYNEQFF
>few|TRBD1|TRBJ1-4|TRBV4-3
TGCGCCAGCAGCCGCGCGATACCGGGACAGGGGCCCAACCGCCATAATGAAAAACTGTTTTTT
CASSRAIPGQGPNRHNEKLFF
>-|-|TRBJ2-1|TRBV24-1
TGTGCCACCAGTGGCGGGGATGAGCAGTTCTTC
CATSGGDEQFF
>-|-|TRBJ2-7|TRBV4-1
TGCGCCAGCAGCCAAGGACAGGCCTACGTATCCCCCTACGAGCAGTACTTC
CASSQGQAYVSPYEQYF
>-|TRBD1|TRBJ1-5|TRBV2
TGTGCCAGCAGTGAAGAGGGACAGGGGAATCAGCCCCAGCATTTT
CASSEEGQGNQPQHF
>-|-|TRBJ2-5|TRBV5-5
TGTGCCAGCAGTTGGACAGCCGACCGAGAGACCCAGTACTTC
CASSWTADRETQYF
>-|-|TRBJ1-1|TRBV6-5
TGTGCCAGCAAGTTAAGGGGGAACACTGAAGCTTTCTTT
CASKLRGNTEAFF
>-|TRBD1|TRBJ2-2|TRBV24-1
TGTGCCACCGAAGGGACAGCCAACACCGGGGAGCTGTTTTTT
CATEGTANTGELFF
>-|-|TRBJ1-1|TRBV9
TGTGCCAGCAGCCCCGTTCAGGGAGGGACTGAAGCTTTCTTT
CASSPVQGGTEAFF
>-|-|TRBJ1-1|TRBV19
TGTGCCAGTAGTATTCCGGGGTCACGACGCGGCACTGAAGCTTTCTTT
CASSIPGSRRGTEAFF
>-|TRBD2|TRBJ2-7|TRBV5-6
TGTGCCAGCAGCGAATACACTAGCGGGAACTACGAGCAGTACTTC
CASSEYTSGNYEQYF
>-|-|TRBJ1-5|TRBV19
TGTGCCAGTAGTCCAGGGGATCAGCCCCAGCATTTT
CASSPGDQPQHF
>-|-|TRBJ1-2|TRBV28
TGTGCCAGCAGCCCGAAAGGGGCGATCTATGGCTACACCTTC
CASSPKGAIYGYTF
>-|-|TRBJ2-3|TRBV7-3
TGTGCCAGCAGCCTCTCCCCGGGAGACACGCAGTATTTT
CASSLSPGDTQYF
>-|TRBD1|TRBJ2-5|TRBV30
TGTGCCTGGAGTGCGGACAGGGGCCAAGAGACCCAGTACTTC
CAWSADRGQETQYF
>few|-|TRBJ2-7|TRBV30
TGTGCCTGGAGTGCAGGGTTCTACGAGCAGTACTTC
CAWSAGFYEQYF
>-|-|TRBJ1-1|TRBV10-1
TGCGCCAGCAGTGTCGAGGGTCCGGGCTTCGACACTGAAGCTTTCTTT
CASSVEGPGFDTEAFF
>-|-|TRBJ2-7|TRBV15
TGTGCCACCAGCCCAGGCAGCTACGAGCAGTACTTC
CATSPGSYEQYF
>-|TRBD1|TRBJ1-2|TRBV10-3
TGTGCCATCAGCACAGGGGACTCTAACTATGGCTACACCTTC
CAISTGDSNYGYTF
>-|-|TRBJ2-7|TRBV3-1/TRBV3-2
TGTGCCAGCAGCCAGAGGGTCGGGACGGGAGTGGAGGAGCAGTACTTC
CASSQRVGTGVEEQYF
>-|-|TRBJ1-2|TRBV30
TGTGCCTGGAGCTCCTACCTAGGAGGACAGCCCTACACCTTC
CAWSSYLGGQPYTF
>-|-|TRBJ2-5|TRBV7-2
TGTGCCAGCAGCTTCACAGGGTCGGAGACCCAGTACTTC
CASSFTGSETQYF
>-|-|TRBJ1-1|TRBV28
TGTGCCAGCAGTTTAGAGGAGACTGAAGCTTTCTTT
CASSLEETEAFF
>-|-|TRBJ2-5|TRBV7-7
TGTGCTAGCAGTTTAGACCCGGGTGAGACCCAGTACTTC
CASSLDPGETQYF
>-|TRBD1|TRBJ2-2|TRBV24-1
TGTGCCACCAGTGACTCGGGACAGGGGTTTTTGAGAGGCACCGGGGAGCTGTTTTTT
CATSDSGQGFLRGTGELFF
>-|-|TRBJ1-4|TRBV11-2
TGTGCCAGCAGCTTCCTCAGACTTAATGAAAAACTGTTTTTT
CASSFLRLNEKLFF
>-|TRBD1|TRBJ1-2|TRBV28
TGTGCCAGCAGTACGGGACAGGGGGTAGTTGGTGGCTACACCTTC
CASSTGQGVVGGYTF
>-|-|TRBJ1-2|TRBV3-1/TRBV3-2
TGTGCCAGCAGCCCTCTAGGGTACAGCGCCCCGGCAGGGTATGGCTACACCTTC
CASSPLGYSAPAGYGYTF
>-|TRBD1|TRBJ1-3|TRBV6-5
TGTGCCAGCAGAGACAGGGTCGGAAACACCATATATTTT
CASRDRVGNTIYF
>-|-|TRBJ1-1|TRBV5-4
TGTGCCAGCAGCTTGGAACCAGGGGCTGAAGCTTTCTTT
CASSLEPGAEAFF
>-|-|TRBJ1-1|TRBV30
TGTGCCTGGACCCTGGACTCCTGGGGCACTGAAGCTTTCTTT
CAWTLDSWGTEAFF
>-|TRBD1|TRBJ1-2|TRBV9
TGTGCCAGCAGCCCACGGACAGGAGGAACTTGGGGCTACACCTTC
CASSPRTGGTWGYTF
>few|TRBD2|TRBJ2-1|TRBV3-1/TRBV3-2
TGTGCCAGCAGCTCCGGACTAGCGGGGGCCGGGGGGAATGAGCAGTTCTTC
CASSSGLAGAGGNEQFF
>-|-|TRBJ1-5|TRBV28
TGTGCCAGCAGGTACCTGAGCAGGGGAAGCGGCAATCAGCCCCAGCATTTT
CASRYLSRGSGNQPQHF
>-|TRBD1|TRBJ1-6|TRBV6-5
TGTGCCAGCAGCGCAGGGGGCCGTTGGACGTCACCCCTCCACTTT
CASSAGGRWTSPLHF
>-|TRBD1|TRBJ2-6|TRBV19
TGTGCCAGTAACCCAACCGGGACAGGGGGCCCCCCTGGGGCCAACGTCCTGACTTTC
CASNPTGTGGPPGANVLTF
>-|TRBD2|TRBJ2-3|TRBV6-2/TRBV6-3
TGTGCCAGCAGTTACTCGAACGAAGTAATAATCGGAGCGGGGGGCACAGATACGCAGTATTTT
CASSYSNEVIIGAGGTDTQYF
>-|-|TRBJ2-7|TRBV24-1
TGTGCCACCAGTGAGGGAGACATGAGCGAGCAGTACTTC
CATSEGDMSEQYF
>-|TRBD2|TRBJ2-1|TRBV27
TGTGCCAGCAGTTCCGGACTAGCGCCGAATTACAATGAGCAGTTCTTC
CASSSGLAPNYNEQFF
>-|-|TRBJ1-5|TRBV3-1/TRBV3-2
TGTGCCAGCAGCCAAGATGGGTCGGGGCAGCCCCAGCATTTT
CASSQDGSGQPQHF
>-|TRBD2|TRBJ2-1|TRBV19
TGTGCCAGTAGTATAGGACACCTAGCGGGAAGGGACAATGAGCAGTTCTTC
CASSIGHLAGRDNEQFF
>-|TRBD2|TRBJ2-7|TRBV9
TGTGCCAGCAGCGTAGGATTGGGGAGGGAAGTAGCGTACGAGCAGTACTTC
CASSVGLGREVAYEQYF
>few|TRBD2|TRBJ2-2|TRBV14
TGTGCCAGCAGCCCAAGCGGGAGACGGACCGGGGAGCTGTTTTTT
CASSPSGRRTGELFF
>-|TRBD1|TRBJ2-7|TRBV19
TGTGCCAGTAGTATAGACGCAGGGGGCTACGAGCAGTACTTC
CASSIDAGGYEQYF
>-|-|TRBJ2-7|TRBV7-2
TGTGCCAGCAGCTACGGCGGGGTAACCTACGAGCAGTACTTC
CASSYGGVTYEQYF
>-|-|TRBJ2-5|TRBV10-3
TGTGCCATCAGTGATGGGGGGGCCGGGGAGACCCAGTACTTC
CAISDGGAGETQYF